This passage covers 22 T cell receptor beta chains from one sample sequenced in a study of radiotherapy plus CTLA-4 blockade in lung cancer. This table comes from immunoSEQ multiplex PCR, and its TCRdb copy is limited to in-frame clones, with some not included. Found here are roughly 75,000 clones, about 84% of them singletons; the top ten hold roughly 0.87%. Specimen: peripheral blood, collected from a patient treated with radiotherapy plus ipilimumab. Source of these receptors: a human donor with non-small cell lung cancer who had stable disease on radiotherapy plus ipilimumab.

This chain connects TRBV5-1 to TRBJ1-2, with D tentatively TRBD1 (5 bases). This CDR3 comprises 16 residues. Germline lookup yields CDR1 SGHRS and CDR2 YFSETQ. The germline V and J ends were trimmed by 2 bases and 4 bases, with 18 bases remaining between them. CDR3 in DNA: TGCGCCAGCAGCTTAGGCTCCGGGACTGACCTCTATGGCTACACCTTC. Translation: CASSLGSGTDLYGYTF.

V is TRBV5-8 and J is TRBJ2-5, with 9 bases matching TRBD1. The ends lost 0 bases at V and 5 bases at J; junction bases unmatched: 5. The germline CDR1 and CDR2 sequences are SGHTS and YDEGEE. The CDR3 has 15 residues. The CDR3, as DNA: TGTGCCAGCAGCTTGGAGGACAGGGGTGGGGAGACCCAGTACTTC. Amino acid sequence: CASSLEDRGGETQYF. The complete variable domain, with remaining parts taken from reference TRBV5-8 and TRBJ2-5, reads EAGVTQSPTHLIKTRGQQATLRCSPISGHTSVYWYQQALGLGLQFLLWYDEGEERNRGNFPPRFSGRQFPNYSSELNVNALELEDSALYLCASSLEDRGGETQYFGPGTRLLVL.

V is TRBV5-1 and J is TRBJ1-1; D uncertain. Germline lookup yields CDR1 SGHRS and CDR2 YFSETQ. V lost 0 bases and J 2 bases, leaving 11 bases between the germline ends. The CDR3 runs 15 residues. The CDR3, as DNA: TGCGCCAGCAGCTTGGTACCAGCGCTTAACACTGAAGCTTTCTTT. It is translated as CASSLVPALNTEAFF.

This clone came up once. This chain links TRBV7-2 with TRBJ1-3; 7 positions match TRBD1. Trimming took 6 bases from V and 3 from J; bases not matched to a gene: 5. In germline, CDR1 is SGHTA, CDR2 FQGNSA. The CDR3 covers 14 residues. Written as DNA, the CDR3 is TGTGCCAGCAGTCGAGACAGGGTTGGAAACACCATATATTTT. It translates to CASSRDRVGNTIYF.

The rearrangement uses TRBV6-1 and TRBJ2-7; D remains unclear. Germline assignment: CDR1 MNHNS and CDR2 SASEGT. This CDR3 comprises 14 residues. The V end was cut by 1 base, the J end by 4 bases, with 11 bases between. For the CDR3, the DNA is TGTGCCAGCAGTGAAGTTCCTCACGGGTACGAGCAGTACTTC. Protein product: CASSEVPHGYEQYF.

The chain employs TRBV30 and TRBJ1-5; the D is unclear. Trimming pared 1 base from V and 3 bases from J, leaving 10 bases between. The CDR3 contains 14 residues. Germline loops: CDR1 GTSNPN, CDR2 SVGIG (reference sequence). The CDR3 spells CAWSALTANQPQHF. For the CDR3, the DNA is TGTGCCTGGAGTGCTTTAACAGCCAATCAGCCCCAGCATTTT.

V and J are TRBV9 and TRBJ2-1, with D unclear. Trimming removed 3 bases at V and 0 bases at J, with 13 bases between. Germline V gene lookup returns CDR1 SGDLS and CDR2 YYNGEE. This CDR3 is 16 amino acids long. CDR3 loop: CASSGVSGRSYNEQFF. CDR3 bases: TGTGCCAGCAGCGGCGTTTCGGGCCGCTCCTACAATGAGCAGTTCTTC.

The gene calls are TRBV28 and TRBJ1-3; TRBD1 might be the D (5 bases). The CDR3 runs 15 residues. V was shortened by 6 bases and J by 4 bases, with 16 bases between the two germline ends. Germline V gives CDR1 MDHEN, CDR2 SYDVKM. The CDR3, as DNA: TGTGCCAGCAGCACCCCAGGGAACTTCGGAAACACCATATATTTT. Translated: CASSTPGNFGNTIYF.

The chain couples TRBV11-2 to TRBJ2-7, with 7 nucleotides matching TRBD1. With V trimmed by 5 bases and J by 0 bases, 4 bases remained unmatched. There are 14 residues in the CDR3. Germline assignment: CDR1 SGHAT and CDR2 FQNNGV. Here the CDR3 DNA reads TGTGCCAGCAGCCTGGGACAGAGCTCCTACGAGCAGTACTTC. Protein sequence: CASSLGQSSYEQYF.

The V call is TRBV7-8, the J call TRBJ2-7, with D perhaps TRBD1 (6 bases). Trimming left V 5 bases short and J 3 bases short, with 17 bases between. Looked up from germline, CDR1 is SGHVS and CDR2 is FQNEAQ. The CDR3 runs 15 residues. Written as DNA, the CDR3 is TGTGCCAGCAGCCCCGGTAGGGGACACAGCTACGAGCAGTACTTC. Its protein is CASSPGRGHSYEQYF.

This clone was detected once. The chain links TRBV2 to TRBJ1-1; 8 bases line up with TRBD1. In germline, CDR1 is SNHLY, CDR2 FYNNEI. This CDR3 has 14 amino acids. Trimming removed 7 bases from V and 10 bases from J; junction bases left unmatched: 14. The DNA of the CDR3 is TGTGCCAGCATTGGGGGGACAGGCCCACGGGGAGCTTTCTTT. It codes for CASIGGTGPRGAFF.

The chain uses TRBV5-4 and TRBJ2-7, with D possibly being TRBD2 (6 bases). CDR1 and CDR2 from the germline V gene are SGHNT and YYREEE (reference sequence). The CDR3 has 13 amino acids. The V gene lost 0 bases and the J gene lost 7 bases, with 11 bases spanning the gap. The CDR3 reads CASSLAGLMEQYF. The CDR3 nucleotides are TGTGCCAGCAGCTTGGCGGGACTCATGGAGCAGTACTTC.

V gene TRBV9 combines with J gene TRBJ2-7; 8 bases are shared with TRBD2. Losses at the gene ends were 3 bases for V and 5 bases for J; bases not matched to a gene: 4. This CDR3 region has 13 residues. Germline V gene lookup returns CDR1 SGDLS and CDR2 YYNGEE. As DNA, the CDR3 is TGTGCCAGCAGCGAGGGACTAGGAAACGAGCAGTACTTC. It specifies CASSEGLGNEQYF.

The V and J genes are TRBV2 and TRBJ1-5; 11 nucleotides agree with TRBD1. V lost 4 bases, J lost 6 bases, and 8 bases stayed unmatched. The CDR3 extends over 16 amino acids. Germline CDR1 SNHLY, CDR2 FYNNEI. The CDR3 nucleotides read TGTGCCAGCAGTGGGGACAGGGGGATAAGTAGTCAGCCCCAGCATTTT. It specifies CASSGDRGISSQPQHF.

The chain employs TRBV7-2 and TRBJ1-1; D is unresolved. The CDR3 spans 15 residues. Per germline, CDR1 SGHTA and CDR2 FQGNSA. Between the trimmed V and J ends, which lost 1 base and 1 base, there was a span of 10 bases. The CDR3 loop reads CASSLDAVRNTEAFF. As DNA, the CDR3 is TGTGCCAGCAGCTTAGACGCGGTGAGGAACACTGAAGCTTTCTTT.

The chain recombines TRBV30 with TRBJ1-1, with D unclear. Germline V CDR1 and CDR2: GTSNPN, SVGIG (reference sequence). V was clipped by 3 bases and J by 0 bases, with 5 bases between them. CDR3 length equals 12 residues. CDR3 nucleotide sequence: TGTGCCTGGAGCGCCGTGAACACTGAAGCTTTCTTT. This sequence encodes CAWSAVNTEAFF.

This chain joins TRBV14 and TRBJ2-7; D is possibly TRBD1 (5 bases). The V end was cut by 0 bases, the J end by 0 bases, with 18 bases between. CDR1 is SGHDN, CDR2 FVKESK, per germline. This CDR3 has 18 residues. The CDR3 region is CASSQEWRDSLSSYEQYF. Written as DNA, the CDR3 is TGTGCCAGCAGCCAAGAATGGAGAGACAGCCTTAGCTCCTACGAGCAGTACTTC.

The genes are TRBV15 and TRBJ2-7, with TRBD1 identical over 7 bases. CDR1 LNHNV and CDR2 YYDKDF come from the germline V gene (reference sequence). The length of the CDR3 is 18 residues. V lost 6 bases and J lost 4; bases outside the gene matches: 21. The CDR3 coding sequence is TGTGCCACCAGTAGGCTTGGGACAGAAAAAATTAACCGTTACGAGCAGTACTTC. Translated: CATSRLGTEKINRYEQYF.

The chain uses TRBV6-6 and TRBJ1-5; no firm D call. There are 12 residues in the CDR3. V was trimmed by 0 bases and J by 6 bases, leaving 3 bases between them. The V gene's germline CDR1 is MNHNY and CDR2 SVGAGI (reference sequence). The CDR3 is CASSYSSQPQHF. The CDR3 nucleotides are TGTGCCAGCAGTTACTCGTCTCAGCCCCAGCATTTT.

The chain is built from TRBV29-1 and TRBJ2-3; D is unclear. This CDR3 spans 12 amino acids. CDR1 is SQVTM and CDR2 is ANQGSEA in the germline V gene. V gave up 1 base and J gave up 1 base, with 3 bases separating them. This CDR3 is CSVEAGTDTQYF. Written as DNA, the CDR3 is TGCAGCGTTGAAGCGGGCACAGATACGCAGTATTTT.

This clone was counted a single time. The CDR3 region has the DNA TGTGCCTGGTGCCGTCCCGGGGAGCTGTTTTTT. The encoded protein is CAWCRPGELFF. The rearrangement joins TRBV30 to TRBJ2-2; no clear D. This CDR3 is 11 amino acids long. Trimming took 5 bases from V and 6 from J, leaving 7 bases between them. Germline V gene data show CDR1 as GTSNPN and CDR2 as SVGIG (reference sequence).

The V gene is TRBV7-3, the J gene TRBJ2-2, with D perhaps TRBD1 (5 bases). There are 16 residues in the CDR3. V was pared by 0 bases and J by 5 bases, with 13 bases between. The germline CDR1 and CDR2 sequences are SGHTA and FQGTGA. The CDR3 DNA sequence: TGTGCCAGCAGCTTAACTTTGCAGGGCTCGACCGGGGAGCTGTTTTTT. Translating gives CASSLTLQGSTGELFF.